These 15 T cell receptor beta chains came from one sample sequenced in a study of T-cell reconstitution after alpha-beta-depleted transplantation in children. Molecular barcoding with unique molecular identifiers was used for the TCRbeta library. In TCRdb, the PCR reads were re-called with MiXCR into one record per CDR3 protein. The sample consists of over 400,000 distinct CDR3 sequences, around 13% of them appearing once. Source: PBMCs from the stem cell graft donor, taken from the stem cell graft. These receptors came from a human donor who donated a stem cell graft to a child with combined immunodeficiency.

This clonotype was counted only a few times. CDR3 amino acids: CASSFRLAGLSTDTQYF. CDR3 sequence (DNA): TGTGCCAGCAGCTTCCGACTAGCGGGGCTAAGCACAGATACGCAGTATTTT. The chain combines TRBV7-2 with TRBJ2-3, with TRBD2 matching over 11 bases. Per germline, CDR1 SGHTA and CDR2 FQGNSA. With 3 bases clipped from V and 0 bases from J, the junction kept 5 bases outside the gene matches. The CDR3 contains 17 residues.

The rearrangement joins TRBV28 to TRBJ2-3, with 11 bases lining up with TRBD2. Germline V gene sequence: CDR1 MDHEN, CDR2 SYDVKM. The CDR3 consists of 18 residues. The ends lost 3 bases at V and 2 bases at J; junction bases unmatched: 10. In DNA form, the CDR3 reads TGTGCCAGCAGTTTGAATAGCGGGAGGGGAAGGCTCACAGATACGCAGTATTTT. Its protein is CASSLNSGRGRLTDTQYF.

The V call is TRBV5-1, the J call TRBJ2-2; D is tentatively TRBD1 or TRBD2 (5 bases each). The CDR3 covers 17 residues. Trimming cost V 0 bases and J 0 bases, with 12 bases left between them. CDR1 SGHRS and CDR2 YFSETQ come from the germline V gene. CDR3 nucleotides: TGCGCCAGCAGCTTGGACTTCGGGACCGCGAACACCGGGGAGCTGTTTTTT. This encodes CASSLDFGTANTGELFF.

This clonotype showed up many times. The chain combines TRBV7-2 with TRBJ2-3, with D possibly TRBD1 on 6 matching bases. The germline V and J ends were trimmed by 4 bases and 3 bases, with 14 bases remaining between them. CDR3 size: 15 residues. Germline loops: CDR1 SGHTA, CDR2 FQGNSA. This CDR3 is CASSSPGDITDTQYF. The CDR3 nucleotides are TGTGCCAGCAGCTCCCCTGGGGACATAACAGATACGCAGTATTTT.

A word on this clonotype: This CDR3 fails to terminate in the conserved phenylalanine or tryptophan, so it likely reflects a read error. The chain links TRBV7-9 to TRBJ1-1; 9 nucleotides align to TRBD1. This CDR3 has 13 amino acids. The germline V gene encodes CDR1 SEHNR and CDR2 FQNEAQ (reference sequence). V trimming: 5 bases; J trimming: 9 bases; junction bases outside the gene matches: 7. CDR3: CASSPMTGGKAFC. Here the CDR3 DNA reads TGTGCCAGCAGCCCAATGACAGGGGGAAAAGCTTTCTGT.

This clonotype was seen ten or more times. The rearrangement joins TRBV4-3 to TRBJ2-1; TRBD1 is a possible D gene (5 bases). The CDR3 is 14 amino acids. Germline V gene lookup returns CDR1 LGHNA and CDR2 YSLEER. V was trimmed by 1 base and J by 7 bases, leaving 11 bases between them. The CDR3 nucleotides are TGCGCCAGCAGCCAAGTGGCTGGGGCAAATGAGCAGTTCTTC. Translating it yields CASSQVAGANEQFF.

CDR3: CASSPTSGGLTYEQYF. In DNA form, the CDR3 reads TGTGCCAGCAGTCCTACTAGCGGGGGTCTCACCTACGAGCAGTACTTC. V and J are TRBV28 and TRBJ2-7; 11 nucleotides line up with TRBD2. With V trimmed by 5 bases and J by 2 bases, 8 bases remained unmatched. The germline gives CDR1 MDHEN, CDR2 SYDVKM. CDR3 size: 16 residues.

This clonotype showed up many times. The rearrangement links TRBV5-6 to TRBJ2-7; no definite D call. The germline V gene encodes CDR1 SGHDT and CDR2 YYEEEE. V was trimmed by 6 bases and J by 2 bases, leaving 21 bases between them. The CDR3 has 16 residues. The CDR3 sequence is CASNLDGLQWPYEQYF. The CDR3 DNA reads as TGTGCCAGCAACCTGGACGGGTTACAGTGGCCCTACGAGCAGTACTTC.

This clonotype was recorded a few times. The chain uses TRBV5-1 and TRBJ2-1; 9 positions agree with TRBD2. CDR3 size: 15 residues. Germline CDR1 and CDR2: SGHRS and YFSETQ. The junction had 7 bases not matched to a gene; V was cut back by 5 bases and J by 4 bases. In nucleotides, the CDR3 is TGCGCCAGCAGAGGCGGGGGGGCCCTTTACAATGAGCAGTTCTTC. Translated: CASRGGGALYNEQFF.

This clonotype was seen only once. It may be a read error: a sequence one base away is much more abundant. This sequence joins TRBV29-1 and TRBJ2-3; perhaps TRBD2 as D (6 bases). Germline V gene data show CDR1 as SQVTM and CDR2 as ANQGSEA. V dropped 7 bases and J dropped 7 bases, with 18 bases sitting between them. The CDR3 has 13 amino acids. The CDR3 DNA reads TGCAGCGCATTGGGGACTGTGATGCATACGCAGTATTTT. This gives the protein CSALGTVMHTQYF.

This clonotype was seen a handful of times. The chain is built from TRBV24-1 and TRBJ2-5; tentative D call: TRBD2 (5 bases). The CDR3 runs to 15 residues. CDR1 and CDR2 from the germline V gene are KGHDR and SFDVKD. V was pared by 6 bases and J by 1 base, with 14 bases between. Here the CDR3 DNA reads TGTGCCACCAGTACCGTTGGGGAGATCCAAGAGACCCAGTACTTC. This gives the protein CATSTVGEIQETQYF.

This clonotype was seen at least ten times. The V and J genes are TRBV28 and TRBJ2-7; 7 positions match TRBD1. J was trimmed by 2 bases and V by 6 bases; bases with no gene match: 7. This CDR3 region has 14 residues. The germline CDR1 and CDR2 sequences are MDHEN and SYDVKM. As DNA, the CDR3 is TGTGCCAGCAGGACGACAGGGCCTACCTACGAGCAGTACTTC. Protein: CASRTTGPTYEQYF.

The chain employs TRBV6-1 and TRBJ2-5; D may correspond to TRBD1 or TRBD2 (5 bases each). V was clipped by 7 bases and J by 5 bases, with 17 bases between them. This CDR3 has 14 residues. Looked up from germline, CDR1 is MNHNS and CDR2 is SASEGT. The CDR3: CASTQVGVRETQYF. CDR3 nucleotide sequence: TGTGCCAGCACCCAGGTGGGGGTGAGGGAGACCCAGTACTTC.

The rearrangement links TRBV6-5 to TRBJ2-1; D is tentatively TRBD1 or TRBD2 (5 bases each). Germline values: CDR1 MNHEY, CDR2 SVGAGI. Trimming took 6 bases from V and 0 from J, leaving 15 bases between them. The CDR3 is 16 amino acids. The CDR3 spells CASSYGTDPSYNEQFF. In DNA form, the CDR3 reads TGTGCCAGCAGCTATGGGACCGACCCCTCCTACAATGAGCAGTTCTTC.

In its sample, this clonotype was seen a few times. The gene calls are TRBV7-3 and TRBJ2-1; 7 positions match TRBD1. V was pared by 4 bases and J by 9 bases, with 12 bases of the junction left unmatched. This CDR3 is built from 15 residues. Germline-derived CDR1 and CDR2 are SGHTA and FQGTGA. CDR3 protein: CASSSQTGMDTEQFF. CDR3 nucleotides: TGTGCCAGCAGCTCACAGACAGGGATGGATACTGAGCAGTTCTTC.